This T cell receptor (beta chain) was documented in a study of shared clonotypes between healthy human individuals. A 200 ng quantity of DNA, roughly 29,000 T cell genomes, went into the sorted-subset replicate PCRs. Data came from immunoSEQ multiplex PCR; TCRdb stores just in-frame clones and leaves some out. There are 2.3 million or so clones in the sample; 93% occur only once, and approximately 0.4% lies in the top ten. Study observations and caveats: Rarefaction exposed incomplete sorted-subset sequencing despite large depth. Memory subsets generally showed smaller estimated richness than naive subsets did.

This clone was observed a single time. Antigen: not known. Distinct nucleotide sequences in the sample also encode this CDR3. Everyone who donated was a Caucasian adult who lived in Nashville, Tennessee. The source of this sequence is a man in his late teens or twenties in good health. Some clones in this sample may be carry-over from other donors' samples. The specimen was naive CD4+ T cells from PBMCs. Subset: CD45RA+ positively selected.

CDR3 loop: CASSEQGASGNTIYF. For the CDR3, the DNA is TGTGCCAGCAGTGAGCAGGGGGCTTCTGGAAACACCATATATTTT. This sequence joins TRBV2 and TRBJ1-3; 8 bases are shared with TRBD1. V shed 3 bases and J 1 base; nucleotides not matched to a gene: 2. The CDR3 is 15 residues long. The germline V gene has CDR1 SNHLY and CDR2 FYNNEI.